This entry concerns a single TCR beta chain. Its antigen is as yet unknown. This CDR3 is built from 12 residues. The V gene's germline CDR1 is DFQATT and CDR2 SNEGSKA (reference sequence). Trimming cost V 4 bases and J 7 bases, with 11 bases left between them. The data derive from a study of T-cell memory formation after mild COVID-19. TCRdb re-analysed the 5' RACE reads in MiXCR, keeping a single row per CDR3 protein. The profile shows 500,000 to 650,000 distinct CDR3 sequences, 20% to 25% of them singletons. Overall study findings and caveats: Detection of some responders pre-infection suggested pre-existing cross-reactive memory T cells participated.

The receptor was isolated from an adult woman who had mild COVID-19 (a few samples of this study predate the infection). Cell type and time point are not known. Sample: PBMCs or a T cell subset sorted from them (not recorded which). The chain is built from TRBV20-1 and TRBJ2-1; D is ambiguous. The CDR3: CSANPSRNEQFF. The CDR3 DNA sequence: TGCAGTGCTAACCCTTCGCGGAATGAGCAGTTCTTC.